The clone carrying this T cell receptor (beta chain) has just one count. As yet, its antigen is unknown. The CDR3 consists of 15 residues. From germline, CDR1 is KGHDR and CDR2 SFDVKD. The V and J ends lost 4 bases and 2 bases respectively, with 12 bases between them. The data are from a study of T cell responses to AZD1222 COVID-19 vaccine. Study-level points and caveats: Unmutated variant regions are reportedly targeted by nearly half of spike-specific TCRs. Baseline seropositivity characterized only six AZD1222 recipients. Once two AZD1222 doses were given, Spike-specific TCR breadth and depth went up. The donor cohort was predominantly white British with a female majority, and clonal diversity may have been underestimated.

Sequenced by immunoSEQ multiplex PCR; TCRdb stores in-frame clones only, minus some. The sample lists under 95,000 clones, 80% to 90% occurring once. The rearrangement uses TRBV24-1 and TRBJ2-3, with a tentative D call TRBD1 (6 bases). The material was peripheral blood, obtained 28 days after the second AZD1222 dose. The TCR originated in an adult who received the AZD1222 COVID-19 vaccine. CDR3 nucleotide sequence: TGTGCCACCAGTGACCTGACAGGAGCCACAGATACGCAGTATTTT. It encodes CATSDLTGATDTQYF.